A selection of T cell receptor beta chains follows, all from one sample in a study of regulatory dendritic cells for organ transplantation. For these receptors, no antigen is known. Profiling relied on immunoSEQ multiplex PCR, and the TCRdb table lists in-frame clones only, not all of them. The sample lists about 12,000 clones; 60% to 80% were seen once. What was sequenced was naive CD8+ T cells from blood cultured with regulatory dendritic cells. The receptors derive from a human donor in good health. CDR3s include the opening cysteine and the closing phenylalanine or tryptophan. Each record gives: D gene, V gene, clone size, J gene, CDR3 DNA, CDR3 protein. A D gene is named only where the DNA matches it firmly. Clone sizes are given selectively: once, few, many, or a class where the clone is expanded.

d_gene: -
v_gene: TRBV4-3
abundance: -
j_gene: TRBJ2-3
CDR3nt: TGCGCCAGCAGCCAACAAGGACTCGGGACAGATACGCAGTATTTT
CDR3aa: CASSQQGLGTDTQYF

d_gene: -
v_gene: TRBV6-5
abundance: -
j_gene: TRBJ2-1
CDR3nt: TGTGCCAGCAGTTACTCGAATATTGGCGGAGAGCAGTTCTTC
CDR3aa: CASSYSNIGGEQFF

d_gene: TRBD2
v_gene: TRBV19
abundance: -
j_gene: TRBJ2-1
CDR3nt: TGTGCCAGTAGCTTAAGCGGGGGGGTCTACAATGAGCAGTTCTTC
CDR3aa: CASSLSGGVYNEQFF

d_gene: -
v_gene: TRBV5-1
abundance: -
j_gene: TRBJ1-6
CDR3nt: TGCGCCAGCAGCTTGCGAGGGCTAAATAATTCACCCCTCCACTTT
CDR3aa: CASSLRGLNNSPLHF

d_gene: -
v_gene: TRBV4-3
abundance: -
j_gene: TRBJ1-3
CDR3nt: TGCGCCAGCAGCCAACGGGGCTCTGGAAACACCATATATTTT
CDR3aa: CASSQRGSGNTIYF

d_gene: TRBD1
v_gene: TRBV5-1
abundance: -
j_gene: TRBJ1-1
CDR3nt: TGCGCCAGCAGCTGGACAGGGGTTTACACTGAAGCTTTCTTT
CDR3aa: CASSWTGVYTEAFF

d_gene: -
v_gene: TRBV5-6
abundance: -
j_gene: TRBJ2-3
CDR3nt: TGTGCCAGCAGCTTTAGCCGAGATACGCAGTATTTT
CDR3aa: CASSFSRDTQYF

d_gene: TRBD1
v_gene: TRBV7-9
abundance: -
j_gene: TRBJ2-1
CDR3nt: TGTGCCAGCAGCACTTGGGACAGCCCTATCTCCTACAATGAGCAGTTCTTC
CDR3aa: CASSTWDSPISYNEQFF

d_gene: TRBD1
v_gene: TRBV7-6
abundance: -
j_gene: TRBJ1-1
CDR3nt: TGTGCCAGCAGCTTAGGACAGGGCCAGAACACTGAAGCTTTCTTT
CDR3aa: CASSLGQGQNTEAFF

d_gene: TRBD1
v_gene: TRBV19
abundance: medium-sized
j_gene: TRBJ1-5
CDR3nt: TGTGCCAGTAGTACCTACAGGGGTAATCAGCCCCAGCATTTT
CDR3aa: CASSTYRGNQPQHF

d_gene: TRBD1
v_gene: TRBV7-9
abundance: -
j_gene: TRBJ2-5
CDR3nt: TGTGCCAGCAGCCCGACAGGGGAAGAGACCCAGTACTTC
CDR3aa: CASSPTGEETQYF

d_gene: TRBD2
v_gene: TRBV7-9
abundance: -
j_gene: TRBJ2-4
CDR3nt: TGTGCCAGCAGCCCTTCATCCGGGACTAGCGTCGGGATTCAGTACTTC
CDR3aa: CASSPSSGTSVGIQYF

d_gene: TRBD1
v_gene: TRBV27
abundance: -
j_gene: TRBJ2-1
CDR3nt: TGTGCCAGCACCATTTCCCGGACAGGGGGCAATGAGCAGTTCTTC
CDR3aa: CASTISRTGGNEQFF

d_gene: -
v_gene: TRBV5-6
abundance: -
j_gene: TRBJ2-1
CDR3nt: TGTGCCAGCAGCTTGATGTCGGTAAATGAGCAGTTCTTC
CDR3aa: CASSLMSVNEQFF

d_gene: TRBD1
v_gene: TRBV27
abundance: -
j_gene: TRBJ2-7
CDR3nt: TGTGCCACCCAGGAGGGGACAGGGGGTTTGTACGAGCAGTACTTC
CDR3aa: CATQEGTGGLYEQYF

d_gene: TRBD1
v_gene: TRBV5-1
abundance: -
j_gene: TRBJ2-7
CDR3nt: TGCGCCAGCAGCTTGGAAGTCAGGGGGAGCGAGCAGTACTTC
CDR3aa: CASSLEVRGSEQYF

d_gene: TRBD2
v_gene: TRBV7-9
abundance: -
j_gene: TRBJ2-2
CDR3nt: TGTGCCAGCAGCGCGCGGGGGGCGAACACCGGGGAGCTGTTTTTT
CDR3aa: CASSARGANTGELFF

d_gene: TRBD2
v_gene: TRBV11-2
abundance: -
j_gene: TRBJ2-5
CDR3nt: TGTGCCAGCAGCCTCCCCTTAGCGGGGGGGCTTGAGACCCAGTACTTC
CDR3aa: CASSLPLAGGLETQYF

d_gene: TRBD2
v_gene: TRBV6-5
abundance: -
j_gene: TRBJ2-5
CDR3nt: TGTGCCAGCAGTTACTTCGGGGGGGTCCAAGAGACCCAGTACTTC
CDR3aa: CASSYFGGVQETQYF

d_gene: TRBD1
v_gene: TRBV10-3
abundance: few
j_gene: TRBJ1-5
CDR3nt: TGTGCCATCAGTGGGGACAGGGAATATAGCAATCAGCCCCAGCATTTT
CDR3aa: CAISGDREYSNQPQHF

d_gene: TRBD2
v_gene: TRBV6-1
abundance: -
j_gene: TRBJ2-1
CDR3nt: TGTGCCAGCAGTGAGAGTAGCGGGGGGGCTACGTACAATGAGCAGTTCTTC
CDR3aa: CASSESSGGATYNEQFF

d_gene: -
v_gene: TRBV7-2
abundance: -
j_gene: TRBJ2-3
CDR3nt: TGTGCCAGCAGCTTAGTTGTAGGAGTTCTACCTACGGGAGATACGCAGTATTTT
CDR3aa: CASSLVVGVLPTGDTQYF

d_gene: TRBD1
v_gene: TRBV5-5
abundance: once
j_gene: TRBJ2-5
CDR3nt: TGTGCCAGCAGCTCAGGGACAGGGGGGAGAGAGACCCAGTACTTC
CDR3aa: CASSSGTGGRETQYF

d_gene: -
v_gene: TRBV4-2
abundance: -
j_gene: TRBJ2-7
CDR3nt: TGTGCCAGCAGCCAAGATGGGGCAGGGGAAGGTTACGAGCAGTACTTC
CDR3aa: CASSQDGAGEGYEQYF

d_gene: TRBD1
v_gene: TRBV4-1
abundance: -
j_gene: TRBJ2-3
CDR3nt: TGCGCCAGCAGCCGCACCGGGACAGGGCGTCCTAGCACAGATACGCAGTATTTT
CDR3aa: CASSRTGTGRPSTDTQYF

d_gene: TRBD1
v_gene: TRBV5-1
abundance: -
j_gene: TRBJ1-2
CDR3nt: TGCGCCAGCAGCTGGATACAGGGGAACTATGGCTACACCTTC
CDR3aa: CASSWIQGNYGYTF

d_gene: -
v_gene: TRBV19
abundance: -
j_gene: TRBJ2-1
CDR3nt: TGTGCCAGTAGTCTCTTAGAATACAATGAGCAGTTCTTC
CDR3aa: CASSLLEYNEQFF

d_gene: -
v_gene: TRBV4-1
abundance: -
j_gene: TRBJ2-1
CDR3nt: TGCGCCAGCAGCCAAGAGGGGCAGGCAAGCTCCTACAATGAGCAGTTCTTC
CDR3aa: CASSQEGQASSYNEQFF

d_gene: TRBD1
v_gene: TRBV5-5
abundance: -
j_gene: TRBJ2-7
CDR3nt: TGTGCCAGCAGCTTGGCGACAGGGGCACAATTCTCCTACGAGCAGTACTTC
CDR3aa: CASSLATGAQFSYEQYF

d_gene: -
v_gene: TRBV5-6
abundance: -
j_gene: TRBJ2-4
CDR3nt: TGTGCCAGCAGCGCGAGGATAGCCAAAAACATTCAGTACTTC
CDR3aa: CASSARIAKNIQYF

d_gene: -
v_gene: TRBV7-9
abundance: -
j_gene: TRBJ2-7
CDR3nt: TGTGCCAGCAGAAAGGGGATGTCCTACGAGCAGTACTTC
CDR3aa: CASRKGMSYEQYF

d_gene: TRBD2
v_gene: TRBV13
abundance: -
j_gene: TRBJ2-1
CDR3nt: TGTGCCAGCAGCTTGGGCGGGGGAACTTACAATGAGCAGTTCTTC
CDR3aa: CASSLGGGTYNEQFF

d_gene: TRBD1
v_gene: TRBV27
abundance: -
j_gene: TRBJ1-5
CDR3nt: TGTGCCAGCGGGACAGGGGCTCAGCCCCAGCATTTT
CDR3aa: CASGTGAQPQHF

d_gene: TRBD2
v_gene: TRBV4-1
abundance: -
j_gene: TRBJ2-7
CDR3nt: TGCGCCAGCAGCCAAGATGTGGGAGGGTACTACGAGCAGTACTTC
CDR3aa: CASSQDVGGYYEQYF

d_gene: -
v_gene: TRBV10-3
abundance: few
j_gene: TRBJ2-1
CDR3nt: TGTGCCATTCAGGGGTCTGTCAATGAGCAGTTCTTC
CDR3aa: CAIQGSVNEQFF

d_gene: -
v_gene: TRBV20-1
abundance: -
j_gene: TRBJ2-7
CDR3nt: TGCAGTGCTCTGGAGCAGTACTTC
CDR3aa: CSALEQYF

d_gene: TRBD2
v_gene: TRBV6-1
abundance: -
j_gene: TRBJ2-3
CDR3nt: TGTGCCAGCAGTGAATGGGGACTAGCGGGAGACACAGATACGCAGTATTTT
CDR3aa: CASSEWGLAGDTDTQYF